This TCR beta chain was documented in a study of cytomegalovirus exposure and HLA in healthy donors. Overall study results and limits: Most TCR sequences were rare, but some public TCRs occurred in many donors. The study recorded about 160 TCR beta chains that were cytomegalovirus-associated.

About this clone: Antigen unknown.

The table came from immunoSEQ multiplex PCR; TCRdb's copy has only in-frame clones and leaves some out. The repertoire consists of 20,000 to 25,000 clones, with around 96% occurring once and the leading ten covering roughly 10%. The source of this sequence is a man in his thirties or forties in good health and CMV-seropositive. Material: PBMCs.

This chain's CDR3 is CASSPDRGRSTEAFF. The CDR3 DNA reads TGCGCCAGCAGCCCGGACAGGGGGCGAAGCACTGAAGCTTTCTTT. The rearrangement joins TRBV5-1 to TRBJ1-1; 11 bases are shared with TRBD1. V dropped 4 bases and J dropped 4; count of bases not matched to a gene: 6. Germline lookup yields CDR1 SGHRS and CDR2 YFSETQ. This CDR3 is built from 15 residues.